The T cell receptor (beta chain) under discussion was sequenced for a study of OX40 agonist ivuxolimab in advanced cancers. On the study more broadly: Having had anti-PD-1, anti-PD-L1 or anti-CTLA-4 therapy before was allowed, and roughly 38% had some.

CDR1 and CDR2 (germline): LNHNV, YYDKDF (reference sequence). CDR3 size: 13 residues. Trimming removed 6 bases from V and 0 bases from J, with 9 bases in between. Profiled with immunoSEQ multiplex PCR; TCRdb holds only in-frame clones, not every one. The sample holds about 79,000 clones, 92% seen once. This TCR was sampled from an adult with an advanced solid tumor such as melanoma, head and neck, liver or kidney cancer. The chain uses TRBV15 and TRBJ2-7, with D possibly TRBD2 on 5 matching bases. Source: CD4+ or CD8+ T cells sorted from blood, taken in a trial of the OX40 agonist ivuxolimab. For the CDR3, the DNA is TGTGCCACCAGAGAGGGATACTCCTACGAGCAGTACTTC. Its translation is CATREGYSYEQYF.